This T cell receptor (beta chain) derives from a study of CD8 T cells in ankylosing spondylitis. The study's findings and limits: Matched synovial fluid from ankylosing spondylitis patients was reported to be enriched for disease-linked clones.

TCRdb independently ran MiXCR on the 5' RACE reads; one entry per CDR3 protein. The profile shows approximately 88,000 distinct CDR3 sequences, about 9% of them singletons. This clonotype turned up a few times. Antigen: not known. The germline V gene has CDR1 SGHTA and CDR2 FQGNSA. The CDR3 contains 15 residues. Trimming took 5 bases from V and 6 from J, leaving 18 bases between them. The rearrangement joins TRBV7-2 to TRBJ2-3; D is tentatively TRBD1 or TRBD2 (5 bases each). The sequencing input was blood, either unsorted or a sorted T cell fraction (not recorded which). The clonotype originates from a male donor with ankylosing spondylitis or in good health (not recorded which). The CDR3 protein is CASSIIGHEGDTQYF. DNA of the CDR3: TGTGCCAGCAGCATAATAGGGCATGAGGGGGATACGCAGTATTTT. Supplemented by reference TRBV7-2 and TRBJ2-3, the full variable domain reads GAGVSQSPSNKVTEKGKDVELRCDPISGHTALYWYRQSLGQGLEFLIYFQGNSAPDKSGLPSDRFSAERTGGSVSTLTIQRTQQEDSAVYLCASSIIGHEGDTQYFGPGTRLTVL.